This TCR beta chain was obtained from a study of Ad26.COV2.S vaccination and SARS-CoV-2 variants. Only in-frame clones appear in the TCRdb table, and some are missing; sequencing was by immunoSEQ multiplex PCR. The data contain roughly 350,000 clones, 65% to 90% of them singletons. The CDR3 length is 15 residues. Losses at the gene ends were 7 bases for V and 8 bases for J; bases not matched to a gene: 14. Germline V gives CDR1 SGHNT, CDR2 YYREEE (reference sequence). Specified treatment: 15 to 20 received Ad26.COV2.S at low or high dose, single or two shots; 5 received placebo; per-sample allocation not given. Vaccine and placebo recipients were sampled on day 63 after the first injection.

The TCR originated in a person aged 18-65 years who received the Ad26.COV2.S COVID-19 vaccine or a placebo. The chain links TRBV5-4 to TRBJ2-1; TRBD2 matches 8 bases. This specimen consisted of peripheral blood, obtained in a trial of Ad26.COV2.S vaccine versus placebo. The CDR3 protein is CASGGRREARDEQFF. CDR3 DNA: TGTGCCAGCGGGGGAAGGCGGGAGGCCCGGGATGAGCAGTTCTTC.